The sequence of this T cell receptor (beta chain) was determined in a study of blood T cell repertoires in COVID-19. Profiling relied on immunoSEQ multiplex PCR, and the TCRdb table lists in-frame clones only, not all of them. This sample has tens of thousands of clones, with roughly 92% found just once. The CDR3 runs 13 residues. Per germline, CDR1 MNHEY and CDR2 SVGAGI. Trimming pared 5 bases from V and 2 bases from J, leaving 9 bases between. This receptor was obtained from a man between 50 and 59 years old with active COVID-19. Sequencing was performed on peripheral blood. The V gene is TRBV6-5, the J gene TRBJ2-5, with D maybe TRBD2 (5 bases). The CDR3 DNA reads as TGTGCCAGCAGTCCAGGACTTCAAGAGACCCAGTACTTC. It yields the protein CASSPGLQETQYF.